Below, 26 T cell receptor beta chains from the same sample are listed, as sequenced in a study of T cells in Graves' hyperthyroidism and ophthalmopathy. The CDR3 regions of TCR beta were amplified from RNA transcripts. First-round RT-PCR of the TCR CDR3 relied on the HTBI primer set. TCRdb passed the multiplex PCR reads through MiXCR, listing each CDR3 protein once. Among hundreds of thousands of distinct CDR3 sequences listed, approximately 18% were seen once. The sample comprised blood. The receptors stem from a man between 45 and 60 years old with Graves' ophthalmopathy.

The rearrangement links TRBV7-3 to TRBJ2-2, with D tentatively TRBD1 or TRBD2 (5 bases each). The CDR3 consists of 15 residues. CDR1 is SGHTA, CDR2 FQGTGA, per germline. V was clipped by 4 bases and J by 2 bases, with 11 bases between them. The CDR3 region is CASSSTGTNTGELFF. In DNA, the CDR3 is TGTGCCAGCAGCTCGACCGGGACCAACACCGGGGAGCTGTTTTTT.

This clonotype was observed many times. This sequence joins TRBV20-1 and TRBJ1-2; perhaps TRBD1 as D (6 bases). V was pared by 6 bases and J by 8 bases, with 16 bases between. Germline V gene lookup returns CDR1 DFQATT and CDR2 SNEGSKA (reference sequence). This CDR3 contains 12 residues. CDR3 residues: CSASFRGEGYTF. The DNA of the CDR3 is TGCAGTGCCTCTTTCAGGGGAGAGGGCTACACCTTC.

In this sample, this clonotype turned up once. The rearrangement uses TRBV9 and TRBJ2-1; 7 positions agree with TRBD2. V was clipped by 3 bases and J by 6 bases; unmatched bases: 12. The CDR3 runs to 16 residues. Germline loops: CDR1 SGDLS, CDR2 YYNGEE. The CDR3 spells CASSARLGGSANEQFF. Here the CDR3 DNA reads TGTGCCAGCAGCGCACGACTGGGGGGGTCGGCCAATGAGCAGTTCTTC.

This clonotype was detected a few times. The rearrangement uses TRBV11-2 and TRBJ2-5; 14 positions match TRBD2. V shed 5 bases, J shed 2 bases, and the junction held 10 bases outside the gene matches. From germline, CDR1 is SGHAT and CDR2 FQNNGV. The CDR3 runs to 18 residues. Here the CDR3 reads CASSGTSGSQGLQETQYF. CDR3 nucleotides: TGTGCCAGCAGCGGGACTAGCGGGAGTCAGGGACTTCAAGAGACCCAGTACTTC.

This clonotype was counted many times. The J gene is TRBJ1-1, the V gene TRBV28, with unresolved D. V gave up 5 bases and J gave up 6 bases, with 19 bases separating them. Per germline, CDR1 MDHEN and CDR2 SYDVKM. This CDR3 region has 15 residues. The CDR3 DNA reads as TGTGCCAGCAGTCAACACGGATCGGGGAGTTCTGAAGCTTTCTTT. It encodes CASSQHGSGSSEAFF.

This clonotype was picked up many times. The chain combines TRBV6-1 with TRBJ2-7, with a tentative D call TRBD2 (6 bases). The germline V gene has CDR1 MNHNS and CDR2 SASEGT. CDR3 size: 12 residues. V was pared by 1 base and J by 6 bases, with 7 bases between. CDR3 in amino acids: CASSEVGGEQYF. CDR3 DNA: TGTGCCAGCAGTGAAGTGGGAGGCGAGCAGTACTTC.

This clonotype has a handful of counts. CDR3 bases: TGCCGCGCTACCCTGGAGGGCAACTATGGCTACACCTTC. Protein sequence: CRATLEGNYGYTF. This chain uses TRBV20-1 with TRBJ1-2; D gene uncertain. CDR1 and CDR2 from the germline V gene are DFQATT and SNEGSKA (reference sequence). CDR3 size: 13 residues.

This clonotype was counted at least ten times. The CDR3 loop is CASRTGPNTEAFF. As DNA, the CDR3 is TGTGCCAGCAGAACGGGCCCTAACACTGAAGCTTTCTTT. The rearrangement joins TRBV2 to TRBJ1-1; the D is unclear. V lost 6 bases, J lost 2 bases, and 10 bases lay in between. Germline V gives CDR1 SNHLY, CDR2 FYNNEI. This CDR3 spans 13 amino acids.

This clonotype has more than one count but fewer than ten. The chain uses TRBV6-9 and TRBJ1-1; D unclear. The CDR3 sequence is 14 residues long. Germline V gene lookup returns CDR1 MNHGY and CDR2 SVAAGI. Trimming removed 3 bases at V and 8 bases at J, with 16 bases between. The DNA of the CDR3 is TGTGCCAGCAGTTACGGCAGGCCTATATCCGAAGCTTTCTTT. Protein: CASSYGRPISEAFF.

This clonotype has a count of ten or more. V gene TRBV20-1 combines with J gene TRBJ2-7; D gene unclear. From germline, CDR1 is DFQATT and CDR2 SNEGSKA (reference sequence). The CDR3 has 13 amino acids. The germline V and J ends were trimmed by 4 bases and 0 bases, with 10 bases remaining between them. The chain's CDR3 is CSANLFSSYEQYF. The CDR3 DNA follows: TGCAGTGCTAACCTATTTAGCTCCTACGAGCAGTACTTC.

This clonotype was detected ten times or more. The chain carries TRBV7-3 and TRBJ2-1; 12 bases map to TRBD2. The CDR3 extends over 18 amino acids. The trim removed 3 bases at V and 0 bases at J, leaving 6 bases unmatched. The germline V gene has CDR1 SGHTA and CDR2 FQGTGA. The CDR3 loop is CASSFLAGGRSSYNEQFF. The CDR3 nucleotides read TGTGCCAGCAGCTTCCTAGCGGGAGGGCGGAGCTCCTACAATGAGCAGTTCTTC. Full variable domain (rest looked up from reference TRBV7-3 and TRBJ2-1): GAGVSQTPSNKVTEKGKYVELRCDPISGHTALYWYRQSLGQGPEFLIYFQGTGAADDSGLPNDRFFAVRPEGSVSTLKIQRTERGDSAVYLCASSFLAGGRSSYNEQFFGPGTRLTVL.

This clonotype turned up a few times. The gene calls are TRBV28 and TRBJ2-3; 9 bases fit TRBD2. Trimming took 7 bases from V and 0 from J; bases not matched to a gene: 8. The V gene's germline CDR1 is MDHEN and CDR2 SYDVKM. CDR3 length equals 16 residues. The DNA for the CDR3 is TGTGCCAGCATCCCCCGACTAGCGGCTAGCACAGATACGCAGTATTTT. This codes for CASIPRLAASTDTQYF.

Ten or more counts support this clonotype. The chain employs TRBV12-3 or TRBV12-4 and TRBJ2-4; 7 positions match TRBD1. The CDR3 runs to 18 residues. V shed 5 bases, J shed 0 bases, and the junction held 13 bases outside the gene matches. The CDR3 protein is CASSRPGTENLAKNIQYF. The CDR3 DNA is TGTGCCAGCAGTCGTCCCGGGACAGAGAACCTAGCCAAAAACATTCAGTACTTC.

The chain links TRBV6-4 to TRBJ2-2, with 7 bases aligning to TRBD1. The CDR3 is 14 amino acids. Germline V gene sequence: CDR1 MRHNA, CDR2 SNTAGT. V was pared by 6 bases and J by 4 bases, with 5 bases of the junction left unmatched. CDR3 amino acids: CASRTTGSTGELFF. As DNA, the CDR3 is TGTGCCAGCAGAACGACAGGGTCCACCGGGGAGCTGTTTTTT.

The chain links TRBV27 to TRBJ2-7; possibly TRBD2 for D (5 bases). V was shortened by 2 bases and J by 4 bases, with 24 bases between the two germline ends. The CDR3 has 18 residues. CDR1 is MNHEY, CDR2 SMNVEV, per germline (reference sequence). CDR3 nucleotides: TGTGCCAGCAGTTTAAGAGGCGACTACCTCCCACCGCCTTACGAGCAGTACTTC. It codes for CASSLRGDYLPPPYEQYF.

This clonotype was seen at least ten times. The V call is TRBV11-2, the J call TRBJ2-3; TRBD2 agrees at 8 bases. J gave up 0 bases and V 5 bases, and 7 bases lay outside the gene matches. In germline, CDR1 is SGHAT, CDR2 FQNNGV. The CDR3 has 16 amino acids. The CDR3 loop is CASSRPSGLSTDTQYF. The DNA of the CDR3 is TGTGCCAGCAGCCGACCTAGCGGGTTGAGCACAGATACGCAGTATTTT.

The chain employs TRBV29-1 and TRBJ2-7, with 9 bases lining up with TRBD1. V lost 6 bases, J lost 7 bases, and 13 bases stayed unmatched. Germline V gene sequence: CDR1 SQVTM, CDR2 ANQGSEA. The CDR3 is 14 amino acids. CDR3 region: CSVHTGTGSREQYF. CDR3 in DNA: TGCAGCGTCCACACCGGGACAGGGAGCAGGGAGCAGTACTTC.

The chain has TRBV3-1 and TRBJ2-5; D is uncertain. The CDR3 has 14 residues. Deletions cut 0 bases from V and 7 bases from J, with 12 bases between. Germline V lookup: CDR1 LGHDT, CDR2 YNNKEL (reference sequence). CDR3 coding DNA: TGTGCCAGCAGCCAAGATAAAGTCTTCGGGACCCAGTACTTC. This encodes CASSQDKVFGTQYF.

This clonotype was counted many times. The chain couples TRBV28 to TRBJ1-1; D might be TRBD1 (6 bases). The germline V and J ends were trimmed by 6 bases and 0 bases, with 14 bases remaining between them. The CDR3 covers 15 residues. Germline CDR1 MDHEN, CDR2 SYDVKM. CDR3 protein: CASSYGGSMNTEAFF. In nucleotides, the CDR3 is TGTGCCAGCAGCTATGGGGGCTCCATGAACACTGAAGCTTTCTTT.

There are a few counts of this clonotype. This rearrangement joins TRBV28 to TRBJ2-7, with TRBD2 identical over 11 bases. There are 15 residues in the CDR3. With V trimmed by 6 bases and J by 7 bases, 11 bases remained unmatched. Germline V lookup: CDR1 MDHEN, CDR2 SYDVKM. CDR3 DNA sequence: TGTGCCAGCAGGCCGACTAGCGGGAACTGGGGTGAGCAGTACTTC. This codes for CASRPTSGNWGEQYF.

The rearrangement joins TRBV24-1 to TRBJ1-5; no clear D gene. CDR1 is KGHDR and CDR2 is SFDVKD in the germline V gene. Trimming took 2 bases from V and 4 from J, leaving 5 bases between them. The CDR3 length is 13 residues. CDR3 sequence reads: CATSDSVNQPQHF. The CDR3 DNA reads as TGTGCCACCAGTGATTCTGTAAATCAGCCCCAGCATTTT.

J is TRBJ2-1 and V is TRBV15, with 7 bases lining up with TRBD2. The CDR3 runs 15 residues. Unmatched junction bases numbered 4, after V lost 3 bases and J lost 2 bases. The germline V gene encodes CDR1 LNHNV and CDR2 YYDKDF (reference sequence). The CDR3 DNA is TGTGCCACCAGCAGGCTAGCGGAGGCCTACAATGAGCAGTTCTTC. This gives the protein CATSRLAEAYNEQFF.

There are many counts of this clonotype. The rearrangement joins TRBV27 to TRBJ1-1; D is unresolved. Germline assignment: CDR1 MNHEY and CDR2 SMNVEV (reference sequence). CDR3 size: 13 residues. V lost 1 base and J lost 10, with 13 bases in between. The CDR3 region is CASSLFTGERAFF. The DNA of the CDR3 is TGTGCCAGCAGTTTATTCACGGGTGAAAGAGCTTTCTTT.

This clonotype came up a few times. V is TRBV7-2 and J is TRBJ1-5; D might be TRBD1 (5 bases). The V gene's germline CDR1 is SGHTA and CDR2 FQGNSA. The ends were cut back, 5 bases at V and 2 bases at J, with 19 bases in the middle. The CDR3 extends over 17 amino acids. This CDR3 reads CASSLRSGQAGNQPQHF. CDR3 in DNA: TGTGCCAGCAGCCTACGATCGGGGCAGGCTGGCAATCAGCCCCAGCATTTT.

The gene calls are TRBV10-3 and TRBJ2-3, with 7 bases matching TRBD2. The V gene end was trimmed by 4 bases and the J gene end by 6 bases; junction bases not matched to a gene: 10. The CDR3 runs to 15 residues. Per the germline V gene, CDR1 is ENHRY and CDR2 is SYGVKD. The CDR3 spells CAISGAGRRYDTQYF. The CDR3 bases are TGTGCCATCAGTGGAGCGGGAAGGCGATATGATACGCAGTATTTT.

V usage is TRBV7-3 and J usage is TRBJ2-1; D possibly corresponds to TRBD2 (7 bases). Germline lookup yields CDR1 SGHTA and CDR2 FQGTGA. This CDR3 spans 14 amino acids. V was cut by 6 bases and J by 4 bases, with 13 bases left in between. The CDR3 DNA reads TGTGCCAGCAGTTGGGGAGGGGGTTACAATGAGCAGTTCTTC. Encoded protein: CASSWGGGYNEQFF.